The next 9 T cell receptor beta chains were all read from a single sample in a study of T cell responses to AZD1222 COVID-19 vaccine. Produced via immunoSEQ multiplex PCR; TCRdb's table is partial and in-frame only. Of about 64,000 clones in the sample, approximately 90% were seen once. The input for sequencing was peripheral blood, taken 28 days after the second dose of the MenACWY control vaccine. These receptors were collected from an adult who received the MenACWY meningococcal vaccine as a control.

The chain combines TRBV11-2 with TRBJ2-7; perhaps TRBD2 as D (6 bases). Per the germline V gene, CDR1 is SGHAT and CDR2 is FQNNGV. This CDR3 contains 16 residues. The ends were cut back, 1 base at V and 5 bases at J, with 18 bases in the middle. CDR3 protein: CASSLVRAGYSNEQYF. The CDR3 coding sequence is TGTGCCAGCAGCTTAGTGAGGGCGGGATATTCTAACGAGCAGTACTTC.

The chain recombines TRBV28 with TRBJ2-1, with 11 bases fitting TRBD2. Unmatched junction bases numbered 14, after V lost 3 bases and J lost 10 bases. CDR1 MDHEN and CDR2 SYDVKM come from the germline V gene. The CDR3 runs 17 residues. In nucleotides, the CDR3 is TGTGCCAGCAGTTTGATGCTGGGACTAGCGGCCTTTGGGGAGCAGTTCTTC. As protein: CASSLMLGLAAFGEQFF. The variable domain in full, completed from reference TRBV28 and TRBJ2-1, reads DVKVTQSSRYLVKRTGEKVFLECVQDMDHENMFWYRQDPGLGLRLIYFSYDVKMKEKGDIPEGYSVSREKKERFSLILESASTNQTSMYLCASSLMLGLAAFGEQFFGPGTRLTVL.

V gene TRBV12-5 combines with J gene TRBJ2-7, with 9 bases matching TRBD1. CDR3 length: 15 amino acids. In germline, CDR1 is LGHNT, CDR2 FRNRAP. V trimming: 9 bases; J trimming: 3 bases; junction bases outside the gene matches: 12. This chain's CDR3 is CASTGTGQRLYEQYF. DNA for the CDR3: TGTGCTAGCACAGGGACAGGGCAGAGGCTCTACGAGCAGTACTTC.

CDR3 DNA: TGTGCCAGCAGACAGGGAAATGAGAATGGCTACACCTTC. As protein: CASRQGNENGYTF. The chain couples TRBV28 to TRBJ1-2, with a possible D match to TRBD1 (6 bases). The germline gives CDR1 MDHEN, CDR2 SYDVKM. Trimming pared 6 bases from V and 6 bases from J, leaving 14 bases between. The CDR3 totals 13 residues.

This chain's CDR3 is CASSLGTVYEQYF. The CDR3 nucleotides read TGTGCCAGCAGCCTTGGGACAGTCTACGAGCAGTACTTC. The genes are TRBV11-2 and TRBJ2-7; 7 bases are a match to TRBD1. The CDR3 totals 13 residues. Trimming removed 5 bases from V and 3 bases from J; junction bases left unmatched: 4. The germline gives CDR1 SGHAT, CDR2 FQNNGV.

V gene TRBV24-1 combines with J gene TRBJ2-2; possible D gene TRBD2, 6 bases. Per germline, CDR1 KGHDR and CDR2 SFDVKD. Trimming cost V 2 bases and J 6 bases, with 15 bases left between them. The CDR3 is made up of 16 amino acids. The CDR3 DNA sequence: TGTGCCACCAGTGATTCGGGGACTGTTGGTCCCGGGGAGCTGTTTTTT. Protein: CATSDSGTVGPGELFF.

The V gene is TRBV5-1, the J gene TRBJ1-2, with no clear D. The germline V gene encodes CDR1 SGHRS and CDR2 YFSETQ. This CDR3 region has 16 residues. Trimming took 0 bases from V and 8 from J, leaving 20 bases between them. The CDR3 here is CASSLGVAPQTAGYTF. The CDR3 DNA sequence: TGCGCCAGCAGCTTGGGAGTGGCCCCTCAAACGGCCGGCTACACCTTC.

The genes are TRBV14 and TRBJ2-4, with 9 positions matching TRBD2. CDR1 is SGHDN and CDR2 is FVKESK in the germline V gene. With V trimmed by 4 bases and J by 9 bases, 13 bases remained unmatched. CDR3 length equals 16 residues. In DNA form, the CDR3 reads TGTGCCAGCAGCCCGGGACTAGCTACGTTTCATCCCATTCAGTACTTC. This sequence encodes CASSPGLATFHPIQYF.

V gene TRBV28 combines with J gene TRBJ2-2, with D possibly matching TRBD1 (6 bases). From germline, CDR1 is MDHEN and CDR2 SYDVKM. The V gene lost 5 bases and the J gene lost 1 base, with 8 bases spanning the gap. There are 14 residues in the CDR3. The CDR3 is CASSRGQNTGELFF. The CDR3 bases are TGTGCCAGCAGTAGGGGACAGAACACCGGGGAGCTGTTTTTT.